What follows are 19 T cell receptor beta chains derived from one specimen sequenced in a study of shared clonotypes between healthy human individuals. The table came from immunoSEQ multiplex PCR; TCRdb's copy has only in-frame clones and leaves some out. This table holds about 2.2 million clones, about 93% found once. It was CD45RO-negative cells, positively selected for CCR7, that made up naive CD8 cells, with terminally differentiated effector memory CD45RA+ cells excluded. Source material: naive CD8+ T cells from PBMCs. These receptors came from a man aged 18 to 30 in good health. Some clones in this sample may be carry-over from other donors' samples.

The V and J genes are TRBV28 and TRBJ1-2; D not certain. This CDR3 contains 15 residues. From germline, CDR1 is MDHEN and CDR2 SYDVKM. The ends were cut back, 5 bases at V and 6 bases at J, with 19 bases in the middle. CDR3 DNA sequence: TGTGCCAGCAGTCCCAGCCCCCACGGATTCAATGGCTACACCTTC. This codes for CASSPSPHGFNGYTF.

The chain links TRBV5-1 to TRBJ2-3; 11 bases are a match to TRBD2. In germline, CDR1 is SGHRS, CDR2 YFSETQ. The V and J ends lost 4 bases and 2 bases, in that order; junction bases with no gene match: 21. CDR3 length: 21 amino acids. CDR3 sequence (DNA): TGCGCCAGCAGCCAACATACCCTCGGAGCTAGCGGGAGGACTTTCACAGATACGCAGTATTTT. It codes for CASSQHTLGASGRTFTDTQYF.

The CDR3 DNA sequence: TGTGCCAGCAGTTATACAATCCGGCAGGACCAAGAGACCCAGTACTTC. Its protein is CASSYTIRQDQETQYF. The rearrangement links TRBV6-5 to TRBJ2-5; D gene ambiguous. V was trimmed by 3 bases and J by 0 bases, leaving 14 bases between them. CDR3 size: 16 residues. Germline values: CDR1 MNHEY, CDR2 SVGAGI.

V and J are TRBV11-1 and TRBJ2-7, with 9 positions matching TRBD2. With V trimmed by 1 base and J by 3 bases, 13 bases remained unmatched. The germline CDR1 and CDR2 sequences are SGHAT and FQDESV (reference sequence). The CDR3 covers 18 residues. The CDR3 loop is CASSLDLDSGRRFYEQYF. The DNA of the CDR3 is TGTGCCAGCAGCTTAGATTTGGATAGCGGGAGACGGTTCTACGAGCAGTACTTC.

The chain is built from TRBV7-8 and TRBJ1-5; perhaps TRBD1 as D (6 bases). The germline V and J ends were trimmed by 1 base and 6 bases, with 10 bases remaining between them. Germline CDR1 and CDR2: SGHVS and FQNEAQ. This CDR3 has 14 residues. CDR3 DNA: TGTGCCAGCAGCTTAGGACAGGTGATTCAGCCCCAGCATTTT. Its protein is CASSLGQVIQPQHF.

The rearrangement joins TRBV13 to TRBJ1-2; no clear D. Germline V gene lookup returns CDR1 PRHDT and CDR2 FYEKMQ (reference sequence). The CDR3 sequence is 12 residues long. Trimming shortened V by 1 base and J by 7 bases, and 7 bases separated the two germline ends. The DNA for the CDR3 is TGTGCCAGCAGCTTAGCAAGGGTTGGCTACACCTTC. Amino acids: CASSLARVGYTF. The variable domain in full, with the rest retrieved from reference TRBV13 and TRBJ1-2, is AAGVIQSPRHLIKEKRETATLKCYPIPRHDTVYWYQQGPGQDPQFLISFYEKMQSDKGSIPDRFSAQQFSDYHSELNMSSLELGDSALYFCASSLARVGYTFGSGTRLTVV.

The chain uses TRBV5-6 and TRBJ2-1; 8 nucleotides agree with TRBD2. This CDR3 is 15 amino acids long. With V trimmed by 4 bases and J by 0 bases, 3 bases remained unmatched. The germline gives CDR1 SGHDT, CDR2 YYEEEE. The CDR3 reads CASSVAGSSYNEQFF. The CDR3 nucleotides read TGTGCCAGCAGCGTAGCGGGAAGCTCCTACAATGAGCAGTTCTTC.

This clone was observed once. The gene calls are TRBV5-6 and TRBJ1-2; D is undetermined. Trimming took 3 bases from V and 7 from J, leaving 10 bases between them. Germline CDR1 reads SGHDT; CDR2 reads YYEEEE. This CDR3 contains 12 residues. In nucleotides, the CDR3 is TGTGCCAGCAGCTCGGTGGGCTCTGGCTACACCTTC. Residues: CASSSVGSGYTF.

Written as DNA, the CDR3 is TGTGCCAGCACCCCACACGACAGGAGCTCCTACGAGCAGTACTTC. As protein: CASTPHDRSSYEQYF. The chain carries TRBV7-7 and TRBJ2-7; D may be TRBD1 (6 bases). The CDR3 runs to 15 residues. Deletions cut 7 bases from V and 0 bases from J, with 16 bases between. The germline CDR1 and CDR2 sequences are SSHAT and FNYEAQ (reference sequence).

This chain joins TRBV29-1 and TRBJ2-7; no firm D call. Trimming took 4 bases from V and 0 from J, leaving 10 bases between them. The CDR3 has 13 residues. CDR1 is SQVTM, CDR2 ANQGSEA, per germline. CDR3 loop: CSVGGAISYEQYF. In nucleotides, the CDR3 is TGCAGCGTTGGAGGAGCGATCTCCTACGAGCAGTACTTC.

This chain uses TRBV6-6 with TRBJ2-1, with a weak D call TRBD2 (7 bases). The CDR3 has 15 amino acids. Trimming removed 2 bases at V and 8 bases at J, with 16 bases between. Germline V gene lookup returns CDR1 MNHNY and CDR2 SVGAGI (reference sequence). The chain's CDR3 is CASSYQPGGTDEQFF. DNA of the CDR3: TGTGCCAGCAGTTACCAGCCGGGGGGCACGGATGAGCAGTTCTTC.

The chain has TRBV6-1 and TRBJ1-4; no clear D gene. Trimming removed 7 bases at V and 8 bases at J, with 14 bases between. The CDR3 is 13 amino acids. CDR1 is MNHNS and CDR2 is SASEGT in the germline V gene. The CDR3 reads CASNEAPEEKLFF. The CDR3 region has the DNA TGTGCCAGCAACGAGGCCCCGGAGGAAAAACTGTTTTTT.

The chain uses TRBV5-1 and TRBJ1-4; D not certain. The length of the CDR3 is 15 residues. The V end was cut by 0 bases, the J end by 0 bases, with 6 bases between. CDR1 is SGHRS, CDR2 YFSETQ, per germline. The CDR3 region has the DNA TGCGCCAGCAGCTTGGGGGAGGCAACTAATGAAAAACTGTTTTTT. Its translation is CASSLGEATNEKLFF.

J is TRBJ2-7 and V is TRBV6-5; 9 positions agree with TRBD1. This CDR3 spans 15 amino acids. Trimming took 7 bases from V and 3 from J; bases not matched to a gene: 10. The germline CDR1 and CDR2 sequences are MNHEY and SVGAGI. The CDR3 reads CASTHRGPGFYEQYF. DNA of the CDR3: TGTGCCAGCACGCACAGGGGGCCTGGCTTCTACGAGCAGTACTTC.

The rearrangement links TRBV18 to TRBJ2-7; D may correspond to TRBD1 or TRBD2 (5 bases each). There are 14 residues in the CDR3. Germline V gene lookup returns CDR1 KGHSH and CDR2 LQKENI. Between the trimmed V and J ends, which lost 4 bases and 4 bases, there was a span of 14 bases. The CDR3 here is CASSQRDGKYEQYF. In DNA, the CDR3 is TGTGCCAGCTCACAAAGGGACGGTAAATACGAGCAGTACTTC.

The CDR3 DNA sequence: TGTGCCAGCAGCTTTCAGACAGTTCCAGAGACCCAGTACTTC. It translates to CASSFQTVPETQYF. The rearrangement links TRBV13 to TRBJ2-5; TRBD1 might be the D (5 bases). The CDR3 sequence is 14 residues long. Germline assignment: CDR1 PRHDT and CDR2 FYEKMQ (reference sequence). V lost 3 bases, J lost 4 bases, and 12 bases lay in between.

Concerning this clone: This CDR3 is also generated by other DNA sequences in the sample. This chain links TRBV19 with TRBJ1-1, with a possible D match to TRBD1 (5 bases). This CDR3 contains 14 residues. Trimming removed 3 bases at V and 4 bases at J, with 12 bases between. Germline V gene sequence: CDR1 LNHDA, CDR2 SQIVND (reference sequence). The CDR3 loop reads CASSIVPGSTEAFF. The CDR3, as DNA: TGTGCCAGTAGTATTGTTCCAGGGAGCACTGAAGCTTTCTTT.

The genes are TRBV6-1 and TRBJ2-1; 9 nucleotides match TRBD2. The CDR3 is 15 residues long. The junction had 9 bases not matched to a gene; V was cut back by 4 bases and J by 8 bases. Germline values: CDR1 MNHNS, CDR2 SASEGT. The CDR3 is CASSGLAGDGHEQFF. CDR3 nucleotide sequence: TGTGCCAGCAGTGGATTAGCGGGAGATGGACATGAGCAGTTCTTC.

Comments on this clone: This CDR3 is also generated by other DNA sequences in the sample. The chain links TRBV6-5 to TRBJ2-3, with D possibly matching TRBD1 (6 bases). The CDR3 consists of 14 residues. Trimming removed 2 bases at V and 3 bases at J, with 9 bases between. Germline loops: CDR1 MNHEY, CDR2 SVGAGI. The CDR3 sequence is CASSYGGGTDTQYF. The CDR3 bases are TGTGCCAGCAGTTACGGGGGCGGGACAGATACGCAGTATTTT.